The entry that follows covers one T cell receptor beta chain sequence. The sample originates from a study of radiotherapy plus CTLA-4 blockade in lung cancer. Repertoires were generated with immunoSEQ multiplex PCR, while TCRdb's copy carries only in-frame clones and drops some. Of 25,000 to 30,000 clones listed, 60% to 85% are singletons. Patients in the study, people with chemo-refractory metastatic non-small-cell lung cancer, received focal radiation plus ipilimumab CTLA-4 blockade. This TCR was sampled from a human donor with non-small cell lung cancer that progressed on radiotherapy plus ipilimumab. Sequenced material: peripheral blood, taken from a patient treated with radiotherapy plus ipilimumab.

The CDR3 here is CASTLGPGEQYF. CDR3 coding DNA: TGTGCCAGCACCCTCGGACCGGGAGAGCAGTACTTC. V is TRBV7-9 and J is TRBJ2-7; tentative D call: TRBD2 (5 bases). V dropped 7 bases and J dropped 7 bases, with 14 bases sitting between them. The CDR3 runs 12 residues. Germline V gene sequence: CDR1 SEHNR, CDR2 FQNEAQ (reference sequence).